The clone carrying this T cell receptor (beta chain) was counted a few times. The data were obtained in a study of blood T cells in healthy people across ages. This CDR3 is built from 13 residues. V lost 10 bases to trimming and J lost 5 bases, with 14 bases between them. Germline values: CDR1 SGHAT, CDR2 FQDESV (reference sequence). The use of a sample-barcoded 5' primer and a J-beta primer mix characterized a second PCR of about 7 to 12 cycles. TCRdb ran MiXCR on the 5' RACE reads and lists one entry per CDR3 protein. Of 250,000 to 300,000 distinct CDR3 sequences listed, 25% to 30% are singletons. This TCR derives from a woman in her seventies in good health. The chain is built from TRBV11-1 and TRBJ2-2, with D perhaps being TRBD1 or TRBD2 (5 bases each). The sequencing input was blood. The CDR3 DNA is TGTGCCACCACCGGGACCATAACCGGGGAGCTGTTTTTT. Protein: CATTGTITGELFF.